Each of the 24 T cell receptor beta chains below was sequenced from the same sample in a study of CD8+ T cells in alopecia areata. Described treatment: oral pan-JAK inhibitor, 5-10 mg twice daily. Extraction of RNA preceded its reverse transcription into cDNA, which served as the sequencing template. Profiling relied on immunoSEQ multiplex PCR, and the TCRdb table lists in-frame clones only, not all of them. The sample contains 180,000 or so clones, about 53% of which appear only once. The material sequenced was CD8+ T cells sorted from blood, taken at week 24, from a patient treated with tofacitinib. The source of these receptors is a human donor with alopecia areata.

This clone was recorded at least ten times. The gene calls are TRBV29-1 and TRBJ1-1, with unresolved D. CDR1 and CDR2 from the germline V gene are SQVTM and ANQGSEA. Deletions cut 6 bases from V and 1 base from J, with 9 bases between. The CDR3 has 12 residues. In DNA, the CDR3 is TGCAGCGTACGTCCGGGGAACACTGAAGCTTTCTTT. Its translation is CSVRPGNTEAFF.

This sequence joins TRBV19 and TRBJ1-5; the D is unclear. V was shortened by 4 bases and J by 0 bases, with 10 bases between the two germline ends. This CDR3 has 15 residues. CDR1 LNHDA and CDR2 SQIVND come from the germline V gene (reference sequence). CDR3 in DNA: TGTGCCAGTAGTAACAACTTCAATAGCAATCAGCCCCAGCATTTT. Its translation: CASSNNFNSNQPQHF.

This sequence joins TRBV10-3 and TRBJ2-1; possible D gene TRBD2, 5 bases. The CDR3 runs 14 residues. Trimming removed 0 bases from V and 2 bases from J, with 5 bases in between. The germline V gene encodes CDR1 ENHRY and CDR2 SYGVKD. The CDR3 region is CAISESGAYNEQFF. As DNA, the CDR3 is TGTGCCATCAGTGAGTCGGGAGCCTACAATGAGCAGTTCTTC.

This clone was seen a single time. V gene TRBV29-1 combines with J gene TRBJ1-2; possibly TRBD1 for D (6 bases). The germline gives CDR1 SQVTM, CDR2 ANQGSEA. The CDR3 is 13 amino acids. Trimming stripped 8 bases from V and 2 bases from J, with 15 bases between. CDR3 nucleotide sequence: TGCAGCTTTAGGACAGCAGAAAACTATGGCTACACCTTC. Protein product: CSFRTAENYGYTF.

The chain recombines TRBV4-1 with TRBJ1-1; D is unresolved. Germline V gene lookup returns CDR1 MGHRA and CDR2 YSYEKL. V lost 2 bases, J lost 1 base, and 8 bases lay in between. The CDR3 extends over 14 amino acids. CDR3 DNA: TGCGCCAGCAGCCAACCGGACGGGAACACTGAAGCTTTCTTT. This translates into CASSQPDGNTEAFF.

The sample holds a few counts of this clone. The rearrangement uses TRBV5-5 and TRBJ2-7, with TRBD1 matching 9 bases. CDR3 length: 14 residues. Per germline, CDR1 SGHKS and CDR2 YYEKEE (reference sequence). V lost 4 bases to trimming and J lost 2 bases; unmatched junction nucleotides: 4. Written as DNA, the CDR3 is TGTGCCAGCAGCCCGGACAGGGGAACCTACGAGCAGTACTTC. This codes for CASSPDRGTYEQYF.

The J gene is TRBJ1-2, the V gene TRBV30; D gene ambiguous. Trimming removed 4 bases from V and 1 base from J, with 10 bases in between. The germline gives CDR1 GTSNPN, CDR2 SVGIG (reference sequence). This CDR3 is built from 13 residues. Written as DNA, the CDR3 is TGTGCCTGGACCTCCGGAGGTAACTATGGCTACACCTTC. Translation: CAWTSGGNYGYTF.

The J gene is TRBJ1-1, the V gene TRBV27; the D is unclear. The CDR3 is 14 amino acids. The V gene lost 6 bases and the J gene lost 1 base, with 12 bases spanning the gap. The germline CDR1 and CDR2 sequences are MNHEY and SMNVEV (reference sequence). DNA of the CDR3: TGTGCCAGCAGGAGCAGACGAGCGAACACTGAAGCTTTCTTT. Its translation: CASRSRRANTEAFF.

The gene calls are TRBV5-1 and TRBJ1-2; no clear D. This CDR3 region has 13 residues. Germline CDR1 SGHRS, CDR2 YFSETQ. V lost 2 bases and J 4 bases, leaving 9 bases between the germline ends. CDR3 DNA sequence: TGCGCCAGCAGCTTCGCTGGGATCTATGGCTACACCTTC. Residues: CASSFAGIYGYTF. The full variable domain, in which reference TRBV5-1 and TRBJ1-2 provide the parts outside the CDR3, is KAGVTQTPRYLIKTRGQQVTLSCSPISGHRSVSWYQQTPGQGLQFLFEYFSETQRNKGNFPGRFSGRQFSNSRSEMNVSTLELGDSALYLCASSFAGIYGYTFGSGTRLTVV.

This clone was recorded a few times. Other DNA sequences from this sample encode an identical CDR3 as well. The CDR3 sequence: CASSSDTQYF. The CDR3 nucleotides read TGTGCCAGTAGTTCAGATACGCAGTATTTT. The J gene is TRBJ2-3, the V gene TRBV19, with D unclear. Trimming cost V 5 bases and J 4 bases, with 1 base left between them. This CDR3 has 10 amino acids. Germline V lookup: CDR1 LNHDA, CDR2 SQIVND (reference sequence).

This clone turned up a few times. Within the sample, other DNA sequences also encode this same CDR3. The gene calls are TRBV5-1 and TRBJ1-1; D gene uncertain. The CDR3 runs 11 residues. Per germline, CDR1 SGHRS and CDR2 YFSETQ. The V end was cut by 5 bases, the J end by 0 bases, with 2 bases between. The CDR3 bases are TGCGCCAGCAGTTTGAACACTGAAGCTTTCTTT. The encoded protein is CASSLNTEAFF.

The chain carries TRBV4-3 and TRBJ1-1, with D unresolved. This CDR3 is 13 amino acids long. Trimming left V 0 bases short and J 8 bases short, with 10 bases between. CDR1 LGHNA and CDR2 YSLEER come from the germline V gene. Here the CDR3 reads CASSQDGQTEAFF. The DNA for the CDR3 is TGCGCCAGCAGCCAAGATGGGCAGACAGAAGCTTTCTTT.

This clone was counted between two and nine times. The V gene is TRBV7-9, the J gene TRBJ1-6; 8 bases are shared with TRBD1. Germline V gives CDR1 SEHNR, CDR2 FQNEAQ (reference sequence). The CDR3 totals 15 residues. V lost 5 bases and J lost 8; bases outside the gene matches: 8. As DNA, the CDR3 is TGTGCCAGCAGCCGGCCGACAGGGGATCATTCACCCCTCCACTTT. This encodes CASSRPTGDHSPLHF.

V is TRBV4-3 and J is TRBJ2-5; D unclear. This CDR3 is 15 amino acids long. CDR1 LGHNA and CDR2 YSLEER come from the germline V gene. V was clipped by 0 bases and J by 5 bases, with 13 bases between them. The CDR3 DNA is TGCGCCAGCAGCCAAGATCCGGAAGCTTATGAGACCCAGTACTTC. As protein: CASSQDPEAYETQYF.

The chain joins TRBV6-1 to TRBJ1-2; TRBD1 is a possible D gene (5 bases). The germline V gene has CDR1 MNHNS and CDR2 SASEGT. V shed 3 bases and J shed 6 bases, with 14 bases lying between them. The CDR3 loop spans 14 amino acids. The CDR3 loop is CASSERAGMDGYTF. The CDR3 bases are TGTGCCAGCAGTGAGAGGGCAGGGATGGATGGCTACACCTTC.

The CDR3 DNA reads as TGTGCCAGCAGTTTACGGGAGACAGAGTACGAGCAGTACTTC. Protein: CASSLRETEYEQYF. V gene TRBV27 combines with J gene TRBJ2-7; possible D gene TRBD2, 6 bases. The V and J ends lost 2 bases and 4 bases respectively, with 12 bases between them. Germline V lookup: CDR1 MNHEY, CDR2 SMNVEV (reference sequence). The CDR3 covers 14 residues.

The V gene is TRBV7-2, the J gene TRBJ1-6, with D unclear. V dropped 1 base and J dropped 0 bases, with 10 bases sitting between them. Germline V gene data show CDR1 as SGHTA and CDR2 as FQGNSA. The CDR3 sequence is 17 residues long. The CDR3 nucleotides read TGTGCCAGCAGCTTAGGCCGTGGATACTCCTATAATTCACCCCTCCACTTT. Its protein is CASSLGRGYSYNSPLHF.

The V gene is TRBV6-5, the J gene TRBJ1-1; TRBD1 matches 7 bases. Germline loops: CDR1 MNHEY, CDR2 SVGAGI. CDR3 length: 14 amino acids. The ends lost 2 bases at V and 3 bases at J; junction bases unmatched: 3. CDR3 bases: TGTGCCAGCAGTTACCTGCAGGGGGACACTGAAGCTTTCTTT. Residues: CASSYLQGDTEAFF.

With regard to this clone: Other DNA variants within this sample encode the same CDR3. V usage is TRBV11-2 and J usage is TRBJ2-2; 7 bases map to TRBD1. The V gene's germline CDR1 is SGHAT and CDR2 FQNNGV. CDR3 size: 15 residues. V trimming: 5 bases; J trimming: 1 base; junction bases outside the gene matches: 4. CDR3 protein: CASSPRTGNTGELFF. CDR3 coding DNA: TGTGCCAGCAGCCCTCGGACAGGGAACACCGGGGAGCTGTTTTTT.

This clone showed up just once. This rearrangement joins TRBV30 to TRBJ2-7; no clear D gene. Per the germline V gene, CDR1 is GTSNPN and CDR2 is SVGIG (reference sequence). There are 14 residues in the CDR3. The V end lost 5 bases, the J end lost 2 bases, and 16 bases lay between the germline ends. CDR3 residues: CAWAADLGPYEQYF. Here the CDR3 DNA reads TGTGCCTGGGCCGCGGACCTTGGGCCCTACGAGCAGTACTTC.

V usage is TRBV30 and J usage is TRBJ1-1, with 9 bases aligning to TRBD1. Germline CDR1 reads GTSNPN; CDR2 reads SVGIG (reference sequence). V shed 4 bases and J 5 bases; nucleotides not matched to a gene: 2. The CDR3 consists of 12 residues. CDR3 DNA sequence: TGTGCCTGGATGACAGGGGGAACTGAAGCTTTCTTT. As protein: CAWMTGGTEAFF.

The chain recombines TRBV7-9 with TRBJ1-1; 7 bases align to TRBD1. The germline V gene encodes CDR1 SEHNR and CDR2 FQNEAQ (reference sequence). The length of the CDR3 is 14 residues. V lost 5 bases and J lost 5; bases outside the gene matches: 8. CDR3 in DNA: TGTGCCAGCAGCCCAAACAGGGGAGAGACTGAAGCTTTCTTT. Translated: CASSPNRGETEAFF.

This clone was counted between two and nine times. The chain is built from TRBV29-1 and TRBJ1-2, with a possible D match to TRBD1 (6 bases). The CDR3 has 12 residues. The germline V gene encodes CDR1 SQVTM and CDR2 ANQGSEA. Trimming shortened V by 5 bases and J by 6 bases, and 13 bases separated the two germline ends. In DNA, the CDR3 is TGCAGCGTTAGGGGGTTTGAAGATGGCTACACCTTC. This codes for CSVRGFEDGYTF.

V and J are TRBV11-3 and TRBJ2-3, with 7 bases that match TRBD2. The CDR3 length is 16 residues. Germline CDR1 and CDR2: SGHNT and YENEEA. After removal of 5 bases from V and 3 bases from J, the junction contained 11 bases not matched to a gene. The DNA of the CDR3 is TGTGCCAGCAGCCAACGTGGAAGCGGGGAAACAGATACGCAGTATTTT. Protein product: CASSQRGSGETDTQYF.